This T cell receptor (beta chain) is from a study of T cell clones after liver transplantation. Study-wide background: A pre-transplant mixed lymphocyte reaction with TCRbeta sequencing defined graft-donor-reactive clones followed in post-transplant blood.

In germline, CDR1 is MNHEY, CDR2 SVGAGI. V was pared by 0 bases and J by 2 bases, with 11 bases between. The CDR3 consists of 16 residues. With regard to this clone: Its antigen is undetermined.

Overall study findings and caveats: Small, mixed patient groups and varying post-transplant times limit these conclusions.

The assay was immunoSEQ multiplex PCR, and TCRdb's table has in-frame clones only and misses some. The table lists 93,000 or so clones, approximately 79% of them singletons. The material was CD4+ T cells from blood, obtained about 50 months after liver transplant. The chain links TRBV6-5 to TRBJ2-1; no reliable D call. The source of this sequence is a human patient who received a liver transplant. Some T cells may be provided by the graft donor. CDR3 residues: CASSYSFHNPYNEQFF. Written as DNA, the CDR3 is TGTGCCAGCAGTTACTCTTTTCATAATCCCTACAATGAGCAGTTCTTC.